The present T cell receptor (beta chain) was sequenced within a study of immune cell composition in non-small cell lung cancer. For the study at large: Most cases were lung adenocarcinoma or squamous cell carcinoma. Study results and limitations: 60% to 80% of squamous and approximately 31% of adenocarcinoma cases had tumour-associated clones >0.5%. Tumour TCR-beta clonality showed no significant link to smoking pack-years.

In the case of this clone: The antigen is unknown.

The CDR3 has 14 amino acids. Looked up from germline, CDR1 is LNHNV and CDR2 is YYDKDF (reference sequence). Losses at the gene ends were 11 bases for V and 1 base for J; bases not matched to a gene: 3. Using immunoSEQ multiplex PCR, the repertoire was profiled, and TCRdb retains in-frame clones only, with some absent. The sample has 2,500 or so clones, 60% to 75% seen once. Normal lung was taken at the farthest possible site, at least 3 cm from tumour. The TCR comes from a human donor with non-small cell lung cancer. The sample was non-adjacent lung tissue. The genes are TRBV15 and TRBJ1-3; 12 bases are shared with TRBD1. The CDR3 DNA sequence: TGTGCCGCGGGACAGGGGGCGTCTGGAAACACCATATATTTT. Protein: CAAGQGASGNTIYF.